Listed here are 10 T cell receptor beta chains from one sample, sequenced in a study of human T cells and chemical hapten exposure. In TCRdb, the RACE reads were re-called with MiXCR into one record per CDR3 protein. The sample has fewer than 95,000 distinct CDR3 sequences, roughly a tenth seen once. The time point: patch test 1, 2 weeks after DPC sensitization. As to treatment: therapeutic diphenylcyclopropenone sensitization with weekly scalp DPC. Sequencing was performed on whole blood, taken in connection with sensitization to the hapten diphenylcyclopropenone (DPC). These TCRs come from a man aged 35-49 years with alopecia areata. Some clones in this sample may be carry-over from other donors' samples.

Many counts were recorded for this clonotype. The V gene is TRBV28, the J gene TRBJ2-3; 11 positions match TRBD2. The V gene's germline CDR1 is MDHEN and CDR2 SYDVKM. Trimming took 5 bases from V and 3 from J; bases not matched to a gene: 7. The CDR3 loop spans 16 amino acids. DNA for the CDR3: TGTGCCAGCAGTCCCCAGACTAGCGGGACGACAGATACGCAGTATTTT. It codes for CASSPQTSGTTDTQYF.

This clonotype was picked up many times. The rearrangement joins TRBV6-2 or TRBV6-3 to TRBJ1-6; D is unclear. Per the germline V gene, CDR1 is MNHEY and CDR2 is SVGEGT. The V gene lost 5 bases and the J gene lost 0 bases, with 14 bases spanning the gap. The CDR3 covers 17 residues. This chain's CDR3 is CASSQPFGSSYNSPLHF. CDR3 DNA: TGTGCCAGCAGTCAACCTTTCGGGAGCTCCTATAATTCACCCCTCCACTTT.

The sample holds a few counts of this clonotype. J is TRBJ1-1 and V is TRBV7-2, with a tentative D call TRBD1 (5 bases). Trimming cost V 5 bases and J 11 bases, with 18 bases left between them. This CDR3 has 13 amino acids. From germline, CDR1 is SGHTA and CDR2 FQGNSA. The CDR3, as DNA: TGTGCCAGCAGCCCAGGGACCCATCGGAATGCTTTCTTT. Its translation: CASSPGTHRNAFF.

This clonotype has just a few counts. The J gene is TRBJ1-6, the V gene TRBV27, with a possible D match to TRBD1 (6 bases). The CDR3 is made up of 16 amino acids. Per germline, CDR1 MNHEY and CDR2 SMNVEV (reference sequence). V lost 0 bases and J lost 7, with 13 bases in between. This CDR3 reads CASSLSIAGVNSPLHF. The CDR3 DNA reads TGTGCCAGCAGTTTATCGATTGCAGGGGTGAATTCACCCCTCCACTTT.

This clonotype was detected only a few times. The gene calls are TRBV4-3 and TRBJ2-3, with D perhaps TRBD2 (5 bases). V lost 0 bases and J 3 bases, leaving 7 bases between the germline ends. The CDR3 extends over 14 amino acids. Germline lookup yields CDR1 LGHNA and CDR2 YSLEER. The CDR3 DNA follows: TGCGCCAGCAGCCAAGACAGGACTACAGATACGCAGTATTTT. Its translation is CASSQDRTTDTQYF.

This clonotype was seen a few times. The V gene is TRBV4-3, the J gene TRBJ1-2; D is ambiguous. Germline V gene lookup returns CDR1 LGHNA and CDR2 YSLEER. Deletions cut 6 bases from V and 4 bases from J, with 12 bases between. This CDR3 is 13 amino acids long. DNA of the CDR3: TGCGCCAGCAGTTCGGGCCCTGGCTATGGCTACACCTTC. This sequence encodes CASSSGPGYGYTF.

This clonotype appeared a few times. This chain joins TRBV20-1 and TRBJ2-7; TRBD1 matches 7 bases. Germline CDR1 and CDR2: DFQATT and SNEGSKA (reference sequence). This CDR3 has 11 amino acids. The J segment lost 4 bases and the V segment lost 8 bases, leaving 5 bases of the junction unmatched. CDR3 bases: TGCAGTTCGTCACAGGGGTACGAGCAGTACTTC. Its protein product is CSSSQGYEQYF.

The table lists this clonotype with a few counts. The chain combines TRBV5-1 with TRBJ2-3; D perhaps matches TRBD2 (5 bases). V was cut by 7 bases and J by 4 bases, with 13 bases left in between. In germline, CDR1 is SGHRS, CDR2 YFSETQ. The CDR3 consists of 13 residues. DNA of the CDR3: TGCGCCAGCTCGGCCAGCGGAGCAGATACGCAGTATTTT. It codes for CASSASGADTQYF.

This clonotype came up a few times. This chain uses TRBV10-2 with TRBJ2-2, with D unclear. V lost 6 bases, J lost 3 bases, and 8 bases lay in between. CDR3 size: 13 residues. Germline-derived CDR1 and CDR2 are WSHSY and SAAADI. CDR3 residues: CASRGPYTGELFF. The CDR3 nucleotides are TGCGCCAGCAGAGGGCCGTACACCGGGGAGCTGTTTTTT.

This clonotype was seen a few times. In DNA form, the CDR3 reads TGTGCCAGCAGCTTGACTGACGAGAACACTGAAGCTTTCTTT. It specifies CASSLTDENTEAFF. V gene TRBV7-9 combines with J gene TRBJ1-1; D remains ambiguous. The CDR3 has 14 residues. V lost 3 bases and J 1 base, leaving 9 bases between the germline ends. Germline V gene lookup returns CDR1 SEHNR and CDR2 FQNEAQ (reference sequence).